The T cell receptor (beta chain) under discussion was sequenced for a study of blood T cell repertoires in COVID-19. In the study's own analysis: It was from reference gene primer amplification that nucleated cell counts were estimated. Libraries were prepared by immunoSEQ multiplex PCR; TCRdb keeps only in-frame clonotypes and omits some of them. The D gene and trimming were derived from the DNA, and the V and J assignments and clone size from that table. The repertoire includes some 120,000 clones, over 75% of them detected once, and under 2% sits in the top ten. J was trimmed by 7 bases and V by 2 bases; bases with no gene match: 13. This CDR3 comprises 16 residues. Germline V gives CDR1 MNHNY, CDR2 SVGAGI (reference sequence).

The receptor was derived from a human donor with active COVID-19. The donor label of this sample is uncertain. The sequenced sample was peripheral blood. This chain joins TRBV6-6 and TRBJ1-2; 7 nucleotides align to TRBD1. The CDR3 DNA is TGTGCCAGCAGTTACACGGCAGGGGGAGGATTGGGTGGCTACACCTTC. Amino acids: CASSYTAGGGLGGYTF.